This entry features one T cell receptor beta chain sequence. Its cognate antigen is unknown. Germline V gives CDR1 MNHNS, CDR2 SASEGT. The V and J ends lost 4 bases and 3 bases respectively, with 9 bases between them. The length of the CDR3 is 14 residues. Assay: immunoSEQ multiplex PCR; the TCRdb copy retains only in-frame clones and omits some. The sample shows roughly 98,000 clones, about 81% of them seen only once. The data were obtained in a study of radiotherapy plus CTLA-4 blockade in lung cancer. Study observations and caveats: Peripheral blood showed expansion of tumor-derived TCR clones after radiotherapy and ipilimumab. Reported findings show early blood T cell clone dynamics, with interferon-beta, best predicted response.

The clonotype comes from a human donor with non-small cell lung cancer who had a partial response to radiotherapy plus ipilimumab. The sample here was peripheral blood, taken from a patient treated with radiotherapy plus ipilimumab. V usage is TRBV6-1 and J usage is TRBJ2-2, with D maybe TRBD2 (5 bases). CDR3 DNA sequence: TGTGCCAGCAGTGCCAGCGGCGACACCGGGGAGCTGTTTTTT. The encoded protein is CASSASGDTGELFF.